This T cell receptor (beta chain) derives from a study of cytomegalovirus exposure and HLA in healthy donors (dated by TCRdb to the late 2010s). Turning to the overall study: According to an earlier analysis of 550 to 700 of the donors, some 180 million T cells yielded 117 million unique TCR beta sequences and approximately 280 Gb of sequence data. An early release that covered 500 to 800 HLA-typed donors contained approximately 320 gigabases of sequencing data and around 80 million unique TCR sequences. Alongside the repertoire data, information on donor age, sex, ethnicity and CMV serostatus was compiled. Typing coverage varied by locus: roughly 629-640 donors for A, B, C, DRB1 and DQB1; roughly 520 for DQA1; about 590 for DPA1; under 490 for DPB1. The study used immunosequencing to profile the T cell repertoires of 600 to 850 subjects and linked those repertoires to cytomegalovirus serostatus. Every discovery cohort repertoire had been produced on one sequencing platform. In the later analysis, no new phenotypic data were used to find candidate immune exposures; instead, reliance was placed on TCR beta sequences and their occurrence across donors. The study combined high-throughput TCR immunosequencing, statistical association of individual TCRs with disease status, and machine learning to predict cytomegalovirus infection status. To decide whether each TCR beta V gene segment behaved as functional or pseudogenic, an earlier analysis of some 540 of the donors relied on high-throughput TCR beta sequencing. HLA typing covered class I and class II loci at four-digit resolution. Of the approximately 400 genotyped donors, approximately 83% fell in the genetic ancestry cluster associated with self-reported Caucasian donors. A later analysis re-analyzed previously published TCR beta repertoires from roughly 630 donors and added high-resolution HLA genotyping to study TCR occurrence patterns. The study aimed to test whether signatures of past pathogen exposure could be identified by cataloging public T cell receptors. A later genetic analysis used genome-wide SNP genotypes for about 55% of the 666 donors, treating that subset as a discovery cohort. About 5 DR-DQ haplotypes were handled as single units for association and clustering, since linkage in the cohort was strong. Besides the first cohort of approximately 670 subjects, a separate validation cohort made up of 120 different subjects was used. Among about 400 genotyped donors of the cohort, an average of around 250,000 unique TCR beta nucleotide sequences was sequenced per donor, of which about 19% were non-productive. What the research found in general, with its limitations: A later analysis reported that several top co-occurrence clusters appeared linked to parvovirus B19, influenza, CMV and Epstein-Barr virus. Strong co-occurrence of HLA alleles, especially DR and DQ, made assigning TCR associations to individual alleles difficult. The 87-base-pair reads could not distinguish some IMGT-functional V segments, including TRBV6-2 and TRBV6-3, so those segments were excluded. Broadly in line with IMGT annotations, most TCR beta V segments showed up in productive rearrangements about 87% or about 30% of the time in an earlier analysis of roughly 590 of the donors. A further reported finding was that TCR beta sequences accurately predicted the HLA-A and HLA-B alleles for most subjects in the first cohort. The earlier analysis of about 600 of the donors excluded approximately 15 rarely observed V segments, including chromosome 9 orphons, because counts were too low. Across donors, most TCR sequences were observed very rarely, whereas some public TCRs were present in many individuals. Linkage disequilibrium might explain the correlated functional status among segregating V segments, but an unknown experimental factor could not be excluded. In a later analysis, the rate of TCR association differed among HLA loci, with DRB1 alleles having the most associated TCRs and HLA-C alleles having the fewest. This cohort had only TCR beta chains sequenced, and the lack of alpha or paired-chain data limited which features could be detected. The authors suggested that the approach could potentially be extended to other disease states and immunological phenotypes. A later analysis found that HLA-associated TCR beta chains were more clonally expanded and had lower generation probabilities than equally common non-associated chains. A cluster of highly shared sequence variants was judged likely to be a technical artifact of the sequencing pipeline. The study listed over 150 TCR beta chains as associated with cytomegalovirus. A later genetic analysis associated a missense DCLRE1C variant with V-gene and J-gene trimming of TCR beta chains, and an independent cohort replicated the association. According to a later genetic analysis, donors in an Asian-associated ancestry cluster had fewer N-insertions in productive TCRs than the approximately 630-donor mean. The classifier was reported to diagnose cytomegalovirus status with high specificity and sensitivity in both the original and validation cohorts. Because HLA typing was missing for some donors at each locus, association tests included only the typed subset. A later analysis associated some 17,000 TCR beta sequences with specific HLA alleles at a false discovery rate of 0.05. Roughly uniform sequencing depth across donors was assumed in presence/absence analyses, although this assumption may not hold. Most CMV-associated TCR beta chains appeared to be HLA-restricted in a later analysis, and the HLA associations seemed to be driven largely by CMV exposure. In vitro tests confirmed that three of the cytomegalovirus-associated TCR beta chains recognize cytomegalovirus antigens. The only immune exposure information available for the cohort was CMV serostatus.

The germline V gene (reference sequence) yields MNHEY for CDR1 and SMNVEV for CDR2. The germline ends are 12 bases apart after V is trimmed by 3 bases and J by 1 base. Spanning cysteine to phenylalanine, the CDR3 consists of 16 amino acids. CDR3 DNA is the only sequence kept; it has 48 bases, read in frame from the first base. With regard to this clone: Its recognized antigen is unknown.

The method was the immunoSEQ multiplex PCR assay. A mixture of 60 forward primers for TCR Vbeta segments and 13 reverse primers for TCR Jbeta segments was used in the multiplex PCR. A multiplex PCR assay on genomic DNA amplified the CDR3 region of rearranged TCR beta genes. Amplified TCR beta libraries were sequenced as 87-base-pair reads on the Illumina HiSeq System. The original methods were these. Across the roughly 640 repertoires, a later analysis counted roughly 84 million unique TCR beta chains, 9.5 million to 12 million of which were shared by at least two donors. To remove PCR and sequencing errors, raw reads were error-corrected and collapsed into unique sequences using a nearest-neighbor algorithm that merged closely related sequences. V, D and J gene segments were assigned by aligning CDR3 sequences to IMGT reference sequences. For a sequence to be retained, a match of at least six nucleotides was required to both a V gene segment and a J gene segment. Rearrangements were called productive when the CDR3 lacked stop codons and stayed in frame with V and J; all others were non-productive. Following IMGT convention, CDR3 was defined as the stretch from the second conserved V-encoded cysteine to the conserved J-encoded phenylalanine. Sequences without an unambiguous match to a single V gene segment were excluded from the earlier analysis of a few hundred of the donors. In an earlier analysis of a few hundred of the donors, V segments were called functional above 56.7% productive rearrangements and were called segregating when the between-donor standard deviation exceeded 5%. A statistical classification framework was developed to diagnose cytomegalovirus status using the catalog of TCR beta chain sequences. In a later analysis, V and J genes were assigned by comparing TCR nucleotide sequences against IMGT/GENE-DB human TR gene sequences. The TCRdist pipeline was used in a later analysis to assign CDR3 sequences and most-parsimonious VDJ recombination scenarios. A later analysis defined each TCR beta chain by its CDR3 amino acid sequence plus V-gene family, and excluded reads lacking a unique V-gene family. A later analysis removed 500 to 650 highly shared, low-generation-probability nucleotide sequences to deal with suspected cross-contamination and a sequencing artifact. In a later analysis, a clonal expansion index was calculated for each public chain from normalized within-repertoire ranks of inferred template counts. In a later analysis, generation probabilities were computed using a VDJ recombination model fitted to out-of-frame rearrangements, and the results were checked against IGoR. In a later analysis, TCR-TCR, TCR-HLA and TCR-CMV co-occurrence was scored with hypergeometric tests, and a repertoire-size bias correction was applied to TCR pairs. False discovery rates were estimated in a later analysis by permuting HLA or CMV assignments 20 times. In a later analysis, co-occurring TCRs were grouped with DBSCAN, and TCRdist sequence similarity was added when clustering was performed within HLA-allele-positive subsets. Co-occurrence clustering excluded repertoires with fewer than 30,000 or more than 120,000 public chains, plus five with anomalous nucleotide sharing. TCRdb's version of the immuneACCESS table is confined to in-frame rearrangements and falls short of the full clone set. An unresolved V gene accounts for under half of the shortfall where checked; the remainder is of unknown origin. That table furnishes V, J and clone size, whereas the DNA furnished D and trimming. The sample's own table lists roughly 80,000 clones. The ten largest clones add up to just over 5.5% of the sample.

The cohort was made up of 500 to 850 healthy bone marrow donors. At the time of sampling, every cohort member was nominally healthy, though immune exposures that went unrecorded were likely present. The donor tested CMV seropositive and was one of the 289 seropositive cohort members. A peripheral blood sample was collected from each donor, and TCR beta sequencing was performed on peripheral blood mononuclear cells. The Qiagen DNeasy Blood Extraction Kit was used to extract genomic DNA from the blood cell samples. The clonotype was recovered from a girl under 18 in good health and CMV-seropositive. Sequenced material: PBMCs. The sequence joins TRBV27 to TRBJ2-2, with TRBD2 perhaps the D gene, on 5 matching bases. The CDR3 here reads CASSFLRVENTGELFF. DNA sequence: TGTGCCAGCAGTTTCTTGCGGGTCGAGAACACCGGGGAGCTGTTTTTT.